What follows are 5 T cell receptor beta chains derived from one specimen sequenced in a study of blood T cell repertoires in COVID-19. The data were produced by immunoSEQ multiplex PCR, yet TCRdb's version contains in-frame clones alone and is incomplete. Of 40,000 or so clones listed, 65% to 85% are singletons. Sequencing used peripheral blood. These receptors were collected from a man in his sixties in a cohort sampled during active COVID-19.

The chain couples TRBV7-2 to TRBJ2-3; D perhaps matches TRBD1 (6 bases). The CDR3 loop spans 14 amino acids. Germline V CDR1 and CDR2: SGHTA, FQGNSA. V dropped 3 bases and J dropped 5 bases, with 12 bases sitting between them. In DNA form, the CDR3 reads TGTGCCAGCAGCTTCTCAGGGGTGGGAGATACGCAGTATTTT. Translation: CASSFSGVGDTQYF. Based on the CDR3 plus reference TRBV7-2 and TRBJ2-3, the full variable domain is GAGVSQSPSNKVTEKGKDVELRCDPISGHTALYWYRQSLGQGLEFLIYFQGNSAPDKSGLPSDRFSAERTGGSVSTLTIQRTQQEDSAVYLCASSFSGVGDTQYFGPGTRLTVL.

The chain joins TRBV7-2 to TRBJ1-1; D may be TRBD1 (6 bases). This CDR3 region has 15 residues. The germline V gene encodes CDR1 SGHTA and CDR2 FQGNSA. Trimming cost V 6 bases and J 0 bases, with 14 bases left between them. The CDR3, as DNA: TGTGCCAGCAGTTCACAGGGACCCATGAACACTGAAGCTTTCTTT. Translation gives CASSSQGPMNTEAFF. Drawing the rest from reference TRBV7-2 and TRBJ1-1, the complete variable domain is GAGVSQSPSNKVTEKGKDVELRCDPISGHTALYWYRQSLGQGLEFLIYFQGNSAPDKSGLPSDRFSAERTGGSVSTLTIQRTQQEDSAVYLCASSSQGPMNTEAFFGQGTRLTVV.

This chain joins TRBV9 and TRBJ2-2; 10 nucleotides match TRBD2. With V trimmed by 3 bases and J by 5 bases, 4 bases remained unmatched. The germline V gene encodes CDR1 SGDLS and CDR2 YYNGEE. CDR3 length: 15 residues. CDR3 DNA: TGTGCCAGCAGCGCTAGCGGGAGACTGACCGGGGAGCTGTTTTTT. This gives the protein CASSASGRLTGELFF.

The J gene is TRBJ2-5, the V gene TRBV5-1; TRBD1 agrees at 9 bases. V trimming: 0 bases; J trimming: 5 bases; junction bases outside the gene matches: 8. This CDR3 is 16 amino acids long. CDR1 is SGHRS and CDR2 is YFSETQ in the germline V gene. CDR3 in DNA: TGCGCCAGCAGCTTGGGCCGGCGGACAGGGGAGGAGACCCAGTACTTC. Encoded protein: CASSLGRRTGEETQYF.

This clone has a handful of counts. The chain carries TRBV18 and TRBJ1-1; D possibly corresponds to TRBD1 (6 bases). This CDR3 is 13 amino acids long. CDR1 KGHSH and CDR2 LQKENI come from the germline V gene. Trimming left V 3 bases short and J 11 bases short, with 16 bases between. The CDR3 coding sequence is TGTGCCAGCTCACCGGCCTCAGGACAGTGGGCTTTCTTT. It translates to CASSPASGQWAFF.